The following is a T cell receptor (beta chain) sequence with its context. These data come from a study of blood T cell repertoires in COVID-19. The repertoire was sequenced with immunoSEQ multiplex PCR; TCRdb's copy has only in-frame clones and lacks some. The sample holds some 220,000 clones, around 80% seen once. CDR1 is SNHLY and CDR2 is FYNNEI in the germline V gene. V dropped 6 bases and J dropped 3; count of bases not matched to a gene: 4. The CDR3 consists of 13 residues. This TCR was sampled from a man aged 50-59 years with active or convalescent COVID-19. The V gene is TRBV2, the J gene TRBJ1-1, with TRBD1 matching 7 bases. The sequenced material came from peripheral blood. CDR3 amino acids: CASRTGVDTEAFF. The CDR3 DNA is TGTGCCAGCAGAACAGGGGTGGACACTGAAGCTTTCTTT.